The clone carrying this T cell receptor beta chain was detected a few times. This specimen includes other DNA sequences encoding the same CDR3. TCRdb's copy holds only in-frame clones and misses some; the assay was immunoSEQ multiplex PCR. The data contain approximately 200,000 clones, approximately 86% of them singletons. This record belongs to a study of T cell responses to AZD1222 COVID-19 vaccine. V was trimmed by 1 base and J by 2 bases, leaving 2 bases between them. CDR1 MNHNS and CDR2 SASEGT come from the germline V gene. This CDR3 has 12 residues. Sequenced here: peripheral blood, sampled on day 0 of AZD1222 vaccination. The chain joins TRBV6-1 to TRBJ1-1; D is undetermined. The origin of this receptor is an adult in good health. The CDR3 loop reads CASSEVNTEAFF. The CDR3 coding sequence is TGTGCCAGCAGTGAAGTCAACACTGAAGCTTTCTTT.